This TCR beta chain was sequenced in a study of T cell changes during pregnancy in multiple sclerosis (dated by TCRdb to about 2019). The study in broad terms: The study looked at changes in the T cell repertoire across pregnancy in women with multiple sclerosis.

Library construction relied on the immunoSEQ multiplex PCR assay. TCRdb's version of the immuneACCESS table is confined to in-frame rearrangements and falls short of the full clone set. An unresolved V gene accounts for under half of the shortfall where checked; the remainder is of unknown origin. Here the sample has approximately 46,000 clones; nearly 90% occur a single time. Around 5% of the sample rests with the top ten. On this clone itself: Its antigen remains undetermined. No per-base quality is available; no much larger clone lies one base away.

From cysteine to phenylalanine, the CDR3 is 19 amino acids long. The kept DNA is CDR3 alone, 57 bases in frame from the first base. Germline trimming amounts to 6 bases on V and 5 bases on J, with 20 as the count of junction bases outside the gene matches. Sequences MDHEN (CDR1) and SYDVKM (CDR2) are obtained from the germline V gene. The V and J genes are TRBV28 and TRBJ2-1, with 9 middle bases fitting TRBD1. The source material was peripheral blood, sampled after pregnancy. This TCR came from a female donor in good health, enrolled as a control in a pregnancy study. The nucleotide sequence reads as follows: TGTGCCAGCAGACCTACTTACATCCGGGACAGGGCTCGGGACAATGAGCAGTTCTTC. Its amino acids are CASRPTYIRDRARDNEQFF.